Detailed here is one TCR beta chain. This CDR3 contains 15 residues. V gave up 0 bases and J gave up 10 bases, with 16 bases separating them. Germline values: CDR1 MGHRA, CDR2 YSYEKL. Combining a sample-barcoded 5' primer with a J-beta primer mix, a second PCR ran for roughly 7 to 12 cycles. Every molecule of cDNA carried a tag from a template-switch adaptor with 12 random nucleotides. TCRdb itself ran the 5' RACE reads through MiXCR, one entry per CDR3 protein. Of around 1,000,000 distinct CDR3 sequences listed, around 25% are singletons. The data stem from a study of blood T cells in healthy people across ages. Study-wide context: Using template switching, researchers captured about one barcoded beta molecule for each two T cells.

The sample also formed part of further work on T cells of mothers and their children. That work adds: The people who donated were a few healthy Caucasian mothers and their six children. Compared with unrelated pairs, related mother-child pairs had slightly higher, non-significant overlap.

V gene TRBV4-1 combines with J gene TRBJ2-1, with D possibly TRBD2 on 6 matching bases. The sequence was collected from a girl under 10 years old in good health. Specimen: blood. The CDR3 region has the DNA TGCGCCAGCAGCCAAGATTTGGAGTGGGGGGACGAGCAGTTCTTC. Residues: CASSQDLEWGDEQFF.